Following are 5 T cell receptor beta chains from one sample sequenced in a study of T-cell reconstitution after alpha-beta-depleted transplantation in children. Unique molecular identifiers were used in preparing the TCRbeta library. TCRdb recomputed calls from the PCR reads with MiXCR, one row per CDR3 protein. The data show more than 60,000 distinct CDR3 sequences, with just under 7.5% seen just once and approximately 2.3% held by the top ten. The material sequenced was PBMCs from the stem cell graft donor, taken from the stem cell graft. Every receptor here comes from a human donor who donated a stem cell graft to a child with acute lymphoblastic leukemia.

In this sample, this clonotype turned up many times. The chain recombines TRBV7-7 with TRBJ2-3; 10 positions agree with TRBD2. This CDR3 contains 16 residues. The J segment lost 4 bases and the V segment lost 5 bases, leaving 9 bases of the junction unmatched. CDR1 is SSHAT, CDR2 FNYEAQ, per germline (reference sequence). CDR3 in DNA: TGTGCCAGCAGCCCATCAGCGGGGGGGCCGTCAGATACGCAGTATTTT. Translating it yields CASSPSAGGPSDTQYF.

This clonotype has only a few counts. This chain links TRBV19 with TRBJ2-1, with TRBD2 matching over 9 bases. CDR3 size: 17 residues. The germline CDR1 and CDR2 sequences are LNHDA and SQIVND (reference sequence). V lost 3 bases to trimming and J lost 2 bases; unmatched junction nucleotides: 8. This CDR3 is CASSIRSAGGAYNEQFF. The CDR3 nucleotides read TGTGCCAGTAGTATTAGGTCGGCGGGGGGGGCCTACAATGAGCAGTTCTTC.

This clonotype was recorded many times. The gene calls are TRBV9 and TRBJ2-5, with 10 bases aligning to TRBD2. The J segment lost 3 bases and the V segment lost 0 bases, leaving 5 bases of the junction unmatched. CDR1 and CDR2 (germline): SGDLS, YYNGEE. This CDR3 contains 16 residues. The CDR3 nucleotides are TGTGCCAGCAGCGTAGACCTAGCGGGAGTAAAAGAGACCCAGTACTTC. Translated: CASSVDLAGVKETQYF.

This clonotype was observed many times. The chain uses TRBV10-3 and TRBJ2-5; D not resolved. Trimming removed 4 bases at V and 5 bases at J, with 14 bases between. CDR3 length equals 14 residues. The V gene's germline CDR1 is ENHRY and CDR2 SYGVKD. CDR3 protein: CAISGSQPRETQYF. CDR3 sequence (DNA): TGTGCCATCAGTGGGTCCCAGCCCCGCGAGACCCAGTACTTC.

This clonotype was counted ten times or more. The V gene is TRBV27, the J gene TRBJ2-7; 7 nucleotides line up with TRBD1. The J segment lost 3 bases and the V segment lost 1 base, leaving 3 bases of the junction unmatched. Germline lookup yields CDR1 MNHEY and CDR2 SMNVEV (reference sequence). This CDR3 comprises 14 residues. CDR3: CASSLLTGSYEQYF. The DNA for the CDR3 is TGTGCCAGCAGTTTATTGACAGGGAGCTACGAGCAGTACTTC.